A single sample is the source of the 10 T cell receptor beta chains below, sequenced in a study of cytomegalovirus exposure and HLA in healthy donors. This PCR relied on a set of 60 Vbeta primers and 13 Jbeta primers. Generated by immunoSEQ multiplex PCR, the TCRdb table keeps only in-frame clones and is missing some. Of about 160,000 clones in the sample, roughly 85% were seen once. The sample was PBMCs. These receptors all come from a woman aged 45-60 years in good health and CMV-seronegative.

V usage is TRBV28 and J usage is TRBJ1-2, with D possibly being TRBD1 (6 bases). V was clipped by 2 bases and J by 1 base, with 17 bases between them. The CDR3 runs to 17 residues. CDR1 and CDR2 from the germline V gene are MDHEN and SYDVKM. The CDR3 DNA reads as TGTGCCAGCAGTTTACGAAAGGGGGGGGAACTTAACTATGGCTACACCTTC. Amino acid sequence: CASSLRKGGELNYGYTF.

The chain is built from TRBV29-1 and TRBJ2-7, with a tentative D call TRBD2 (5 bases). The CDR3 is 13 amino acids. Trimming removed 6 bases from V and 3 bases from J, with 15 bases in between. The germline V gene encodes CDR1 SQVTM and CDR2 ANQGSEA. CDR3 protein: CSVPGLGSYEQYF. In DNA form, the CDR3 reads TGCAGCGTCCCAGGACTGGGAAGCTACGAGCAGTACTTC.

The V call is TRBV4-1, the J call TRBJ2-5; TRBD2 might be the D (5 bases). CDR3 size: 14 residues. Trimming took off 6 bases at V and 1 base at J, with 12 bases between the two ends. Germline CDR1 MGHRA, CDR2 YSYEKL. The CDR3 loop reads CASSKRVGQETQYF. CDR3 coding DNA: TGCGCCAGCAGTAAGAGGGTTGGCCAAGAGACCCAGTACTTC.

The chain is built from TRBV28 and TRBJ1-4; D is ambiguous. Germline V gene sequence: CDR1 MDHEN, CDR2 SYDVKM. Trimming took off 2 bases at V and 2 bases at J, with 9 bases between the two ends. The CDR3 has 15 residues. CDR3 residues: CASSLNLETNEKLFF. CDR3 coding DNA: TGTGCCAGCAGTTTAAATCTCGAGACTAATGAAAAACTGTTTTTT.

The V call is TRBV10-3, the J call TRBJ2-7; D may be TRBD1 (5 bases). The germline gives CDR1 ENHRY, CDR2 SYGVKD. With 6 bases removed from V and 1 base from J, the gap between germline ends came to 13 bases. This CDR3 is 14 amino acids long. CDR3 nucleotide sequence: TGTGCCATCAGGGAACAGGTCGCATCCTACGAGCAGTACTTC. Translating it yields CAIREQVASYEQYF.

The V gene is TRBV27, the J gene TRBJ2-7; perhaps TRBD2 as D (6 bases). The V gene lost 7 bases and the J gene lost 6 bases, with 19 bases spanning the gap. Germline loops: CDR1 MNHEY, CDR2 SMNVEV (reference sequence). CDR3 length equals 14 residues. CDR3 bases: TGTGCCAGCACCTCCGGGGGAGGAAGAGGCGAGCAGTACTTC. Residues: CASTSGGGRGEQYF.

J is TRBJ2-2 and V is TRBV7-9; weak D call: TRBD2 (5 bases). V was clipped by 5 bases and J by 6 bases, with 10 bases between them. CDR1 and CDR2 from the germline V gene are SEHNR and FQNEAQ (reference sequence). There are 13 residues in the CDR3. The CDR3 here is CASSILAPGELFF. CDR3 in DNA: TGTGCCAGCAGCATCCTAGCACCCGGGGAGCTGTTTTTT.

V gene TRBV6-5 combines with J gene TRBJ2-1, with 11 bases aligning to TRBD1. This CDR3 has 15 amino acids. Germline CDR1 is MNHEY and CDR2 is SVGAGI. The J segment lost 3 bases and the V segment lost 6 bases, leaving 4 bases of the junction unmatched. CDR3 nucleotides: TGTGCCAGCAGCCGGGGACAGGGGGTCTACAATGAGCAGTTCTTC. It specifies CASSRGQGVYNEQFF.

The rearrangement uses TRBV9 and TRBJ1-2; the match to TRBD1 covers 8 bases. Germline CDR1 reads SGDLS; CDR2 reads YYNGEE. The V segment lost 0 bases and the J segment 8 bases; nucleotides outside the gene matches: 9. This CDR3 region has 15 residues. The CDR3 bases are TGTGCCAGCAGCGTAGACCCCCAGGGGGCGCAAGGCTACACCTTC. Protein sequence: CASSVDPQGAQGYTF.

The chain carries TRBV6-1 and TRBJ1-5, with D perhaps TRBD1 (6 bases). Trimming removed 1 base at V and 0 bases at J, with 10 bases between. The CDR3 sequence is 16 residues long. Per the germline V gene, CDR1 is MNHNS and CDR2 is SASEGT. The DNA for the CDR3 is TGTGCCAGCAGTGAAGGGGACATTTATAGCAATCAGCCCCAGCATTTT. Encoded protein: CASSEGDIYSNQPQHF.